Reported below is one T cell receptor (beta chain). Antigen unknown. This record belongs to a study of cytomegalovirus exposure and HLA in healthy donors. The overall study: Assignment to the Caucasian-associated ancestry cluster applied to less than 85% of the approximately 360 genotyped donors. General study findings and limits: Common viral pathogens were later found to be apparently linked to several of the most significant clusters. Cytomegalovirus association was assigned to some 160 TCR beta chains. Later genetic work tied a missense DCLRE1C variant to beta-chain V and J trimming.

The CDR3 runs 12 residues. The ends lost 3 bases at V and 5 bases at J; junction bases unmatched: 2. CDR1 SGDLS and CDR2 YYNGEE come from the germline V gene. The PCR contained 60 Vbeta and 13 Jbeta primers. Method: immunoSEQ multiplex PCR; TCRdb's copy keeps in-frame clones and lacks some. This table has over 70,000 clones, roughly four fifths appearing once. The genes are TRBV9 and TRBJ2-7, with 7 positions matching TRBD1. The TCR sequence derives from a man aged 30 to 45 in good health and CMV-seronegative. Sequenced: PBMCs. The CDR3 coding sequence is TGTGCCAGCAGCGCGACAGGGCACGAGCAGTACTTC. Amino acids: CASSATGHEQYF.